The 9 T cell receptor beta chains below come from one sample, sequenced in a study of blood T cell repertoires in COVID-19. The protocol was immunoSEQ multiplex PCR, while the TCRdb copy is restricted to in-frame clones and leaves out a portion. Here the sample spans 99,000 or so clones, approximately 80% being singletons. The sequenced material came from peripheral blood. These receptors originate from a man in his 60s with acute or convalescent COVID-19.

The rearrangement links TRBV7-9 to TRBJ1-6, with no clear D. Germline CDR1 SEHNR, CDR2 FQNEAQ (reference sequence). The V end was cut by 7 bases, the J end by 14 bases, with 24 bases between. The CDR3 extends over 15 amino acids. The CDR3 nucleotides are TGTGCCAGCACCTCAGGTGTGGGTTCCCCCCACACCCTCCACTTT. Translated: CASTSGVGSPHTLHF.

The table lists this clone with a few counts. CDR3 DNA sequence: TGTGCCAGCAGCTTGGCTAGCGGGAGGTTAAGGGTGGATGAGCAGTTCTTC. Translating gives CASSLASGRLRVDEQFF. This sequence joins TRBV5-4 and TRBJ2-1, with 11 bases aligning to TRBD2. The CDR3 is made up of 17 amino acids. J was trimmed by 8 bases and V by 0 bases; bases with no gene match: 10. Germline V gene data show CDR1 as SGHNT and CDR2 as YYREEE (reference sequence).

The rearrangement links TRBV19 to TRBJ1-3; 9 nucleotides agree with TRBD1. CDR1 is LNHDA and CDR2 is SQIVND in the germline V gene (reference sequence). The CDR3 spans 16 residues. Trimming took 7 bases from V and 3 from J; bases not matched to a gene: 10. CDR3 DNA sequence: TGTGCCAGTAAAGTCCCCACAGGGGGCGGTGGAAACACCATATATTTT. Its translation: CASKVPTGGGGNTIYF.

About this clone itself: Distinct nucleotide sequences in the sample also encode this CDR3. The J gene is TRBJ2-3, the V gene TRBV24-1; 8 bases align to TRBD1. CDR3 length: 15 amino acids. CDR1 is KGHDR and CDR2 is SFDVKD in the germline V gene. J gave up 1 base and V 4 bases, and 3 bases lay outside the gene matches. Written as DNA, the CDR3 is TGTGCCACCAGTGACCCGGGACAGGGCACAGATACGCAGTATTTT. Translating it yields CATSDPGQGTDTQYF.

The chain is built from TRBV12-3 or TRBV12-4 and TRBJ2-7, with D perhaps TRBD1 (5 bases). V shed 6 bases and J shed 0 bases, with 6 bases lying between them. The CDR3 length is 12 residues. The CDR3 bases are TGTGCCAGCAGGACAGACTCCTACGAGCAGTACTTC. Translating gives CASRTDSYEQYF.

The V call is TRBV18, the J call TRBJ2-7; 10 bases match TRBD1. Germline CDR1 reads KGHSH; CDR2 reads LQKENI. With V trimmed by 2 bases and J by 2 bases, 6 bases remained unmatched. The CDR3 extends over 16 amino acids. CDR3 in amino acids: CASSPGGQGLAYEQYF. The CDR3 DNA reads TGTGCCAGCTCACCAGGGGGACAGGGGCTGGCCTACGAGCAGTACTTC.

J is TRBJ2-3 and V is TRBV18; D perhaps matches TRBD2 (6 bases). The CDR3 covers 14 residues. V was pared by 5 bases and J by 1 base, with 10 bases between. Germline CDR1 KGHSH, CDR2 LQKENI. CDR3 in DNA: TGTGCCAGCTCAGACCAGCGGGGCACAGATACGCAGTATTTT. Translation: CASSDQRGTDTQYF.

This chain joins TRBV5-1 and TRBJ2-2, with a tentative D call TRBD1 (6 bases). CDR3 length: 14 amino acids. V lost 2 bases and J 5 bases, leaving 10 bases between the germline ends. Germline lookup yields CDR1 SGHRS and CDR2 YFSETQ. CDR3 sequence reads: CASSLTQGTGELFF. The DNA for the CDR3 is TGCGCCAGCAGCTTAACCCAGGGGACCGGGGAGCTGTTTTTT.

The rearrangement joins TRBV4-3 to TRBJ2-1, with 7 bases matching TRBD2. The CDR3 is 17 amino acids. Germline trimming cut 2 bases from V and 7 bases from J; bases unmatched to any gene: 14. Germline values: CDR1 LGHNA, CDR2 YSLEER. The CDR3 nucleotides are TGCGCCAGCAGCCAACTGCGGGGGATACCTGGAAAGAATGAGCAGTTCTTC. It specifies CASSQLRGIPGKNEQFF.